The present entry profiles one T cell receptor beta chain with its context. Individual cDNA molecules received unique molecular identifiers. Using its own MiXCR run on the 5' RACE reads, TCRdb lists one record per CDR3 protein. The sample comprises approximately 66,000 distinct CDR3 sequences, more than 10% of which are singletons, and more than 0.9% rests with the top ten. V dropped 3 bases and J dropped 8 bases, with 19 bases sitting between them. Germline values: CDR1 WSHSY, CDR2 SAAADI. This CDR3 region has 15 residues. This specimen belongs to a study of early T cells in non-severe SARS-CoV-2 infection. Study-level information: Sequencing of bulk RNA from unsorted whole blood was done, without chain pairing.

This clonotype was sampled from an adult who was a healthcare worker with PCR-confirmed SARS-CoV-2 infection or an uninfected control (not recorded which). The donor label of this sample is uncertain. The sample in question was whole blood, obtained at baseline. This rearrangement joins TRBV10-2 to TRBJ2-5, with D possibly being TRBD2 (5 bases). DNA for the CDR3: TGCGCCAGCAGTGAATCAGACGGGGAAAGAGAAACCCAGTACTTC. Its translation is CASSESDGERETQYF.